This entry lists 26 T cell receptor beta chains sequenced from one sample in a study of T cell changes during pregnancy in multiple sclerosis. TCRdb's copy holds only in-frame clones and misses some; the assay was immunoSEQ multiplex PCR. The table records some 85,000 clones, over 90% of them present only once. The specimen comprised peripheral blood, sampled in the third trimester of pregnancy. Receptors originate from a female donor with multiple sclerosis, enrolled in a pregnancy study.

The chain employs TRBV5-1 and TRBJ1-5; D not certain. This CDR3 has 14 amino acids. In germline, CDR1 is SGHRS, CDR2 YFSETQ. Between the trimmed V and J ends, which lost 4 bases and 2 bases, there was a span of 10 bases. The CDR3 coding sequence is TGCGCCAGCAGCCCGGATGGAGGCAATCAGCCCCAGCATTTT. This translates into CASSPDGGNQPQHF.

This chain connects TRBV18 to TRBJ1-5; D remains unclear. Between the trimmed V and J ends, which lost 3 bases and 0 bases, there was a span of 9 bases. CDR1 is KGHSH, CDR2 LQKENI, per germline. The CDR3 runs 15 residues. This chain's CDR3 is CASSPAHHSNQPQHF. The CDR3 nucleotides read TGTGCCAGCTCACCCGCACACCATAGCAATCAGCCCCAGCATTTT.

The chain employs TRBV19 and TRBJ2-3; 11 bases match TRBD2. CDR1 LNHDA and CDR2 SQIVND come from the germline V gene (reference sequence). The J segment lost 4 bases and the V segment lost 5 bases, leaving 8 bases of the junction unmatched. The CDR3 has 16 residues. The DNA of the CDR3 is TGTGCCAGTAGTGGACGGACTAGCGGGTATTCAGATACGCAGTATTTT. Its translation: CASSGRTSGYSDTQYF.

This clone was seen once. The CDR3 DNA reads TGTGCCAGCAGGCAGAGGGTCTACCAAGAGACCCAGTACTTC. It specifies CASRQRVYQETQYF. This sequence joins TRBV6-5 and TRBJ2-5; D may be TRBD2 (5 bases). Trimming pared 6 bases from V and 0 bases from J, leaving 11 bases between. Per germline, CDR1 MNHEY and CDR2 SVGAGI. The CDR3 contains 14 residues.

The chain recombines TRBV6-6 with TRBJ2-3; 11 bases align to TRBD2. The V and J ends lost 6 bases and 2 bases, in that order; junction bases with no gene match: 4. Germline values: CDR1 MNHNY, CDR2 SVGAGI (reference sequence). CDR3 length equals 15 residues. The CDR3 protein is CASSRLAGTTDTQYF. For the CDR3, the DNA is TGTGCCAGCAGCCGACTAGCGGGGACCACAGATACGCAGTATTTT.

The gene calls are TRBV19 and TRBJ1-2; the match to TRBD1 covers 8 bases. The CDR3 runs 14 residues. Per the germline V gene, CDR1 is LNHDA and CDR2 is SQIVND (reference sequence). After removal of 7 bases from V and 4 bases from J, the junction contained 8 bases not matched to a gene. This chain's CDR3 is CASNTGGNSYGYTF. The CDR3, as DNA: TGTGCCAGTAATACAGGGGGTAACTCCTATGGCTACACCTTC.

CDR3 protein: CASSLNGTVSINQPQHF. The CDR3 coding sequence is TGTGCCAGCAGCTTAAATGGGACAGTAAGTATCAATCAGCCCCAGCATTTT. The chain combines TRBV7-8 with TRBJ1-5; 7 nucleotides match TRBD1. The germline gives CDR1 SGHVS, CDR2 FQNEAQ. Germline trimming cut 2 bases from V and 3 bases from J; bases unmatched to any gene: 10. This CDR3 contains 17 residues.

The gene calls are TRBV5-6 and TRBJ2-1, with 12 bases aligning to TRBD2. After removal of 4 bases from V and 1 base from J, the junction contained 9 bases not matched to a gene. The CDR3 runs 18 residues. In germline, CDR1 is SGHDT, CDR2 YYEEEE. The CDR3 loop is CASSGTSGHAGSYNEQFF. DNA of the CDR3: TGTGCCAGCAGCGGGACTAGCGGGCACGCGGGTTCCTACAATGAGCAGTTCTTC.

CDR3 amino acids: CASSLLAPGEKLFF. CDR3 nucleotides: TGTGCCAGCAGCTTATTGGCCCCCGGGGAAAAACTGTTTTTT. The V gene is TRBV7-9, the J gene TRBJ1-4, with D unclear. The V gene lost 2 bases and the J gene lost 8 bases, with 12 bases spanning the gap. Germline V lookup: CDR1 SEHNR, CDR2 FQNEAQ (reference sequence). The CDR3 is 14 residues long.

The chain's CDR3 is CASTGQGRGGVGAFF. CDR3 nucleotides: TGTGCCAGCACAGGACAGGGCCGAGGGGGGGTGGGAGCTTTCTTT. The V gene is TRBV5-4, the J gene TRBJ1-1; TRBD1 agrees at 8 bases. The CDR3 is 15 amino acids. The germline V gene has CDR1 SGHNT and CDR2 YYREEE (reference sequence). Unmatched junction bases numbered 17, after V lost 6 bases and J lost 10 bases.

The rearrangement joins TRBV9 to TRBJ2-6; 9 bases are shared with TRBD1. The CDR3 has 19 amino acids. Losses at the gene ends were 4 bases for V and 4 bases for J; bases not matched to a gene: 15. Germline assignment: CDR1 SGDLS and CDR2 YYNGEE. The CDR3 spells CASSPETGGLRRGANVLTF. In nucleotides, the CDR3 is TGTGCCAGCAGCCCAGAGACAGGGGGTCTTCGTCGGGGGGCCAACGTCCTGACTTTC.

The CDR3 DNA sequence: TGTGCCAGCAGTGCTACAGACAAACGTGGGGCCAACGTCCTGACTTTC. The encoded protein is CASSATDKRGANVLTF. The V call is TRBV6-1, the J call TRBJ2-6, with D hard to call. The germline V and J ends were trimmed by 4 bases and 3 bases, with 13 bases remaining between them. CDR3 length: 16 residues. Germline CDR1 and CDR2: MNHNS and SASEGT.

CDR3 in amino acids: CASSQGSGYSYEQYF. Written as DNA, the CDR3 is TGCGCCAGCAGCCAGGGGAGCGGTTACTCCTACGAGCAGTACTTC. The chain uses TRBV4-1 and TRBJ2-7, with D possibly being TRBD2 (5 bases). Germline CDR1 MGHRA, CDR2 YSYEKL. The germline V and J ends were trimmed by 3 bases and 0 bases, with 12 bases remaining between them. The CDR3 totals 15 residues.

This chain joins TRBV4-3 and TRBJ2-2; D perhaps matches TRBD2 (6 bases). The CDR3 is 15 residues long. Trimming removed 0 bases at V and 5 bases at J, with 10 bases between. CDR1 LGHNA and CDR2 YSLEER come from the germline V gene. The CDR3 loop is CASSQEWRGTGELFF. CDR3 DNA sequence: TGCGCCAGCAGCCAAGAATGGAGGGGAACCGGGGAGCTGTTTTTT.

V usage is TRBV2 and J usage is TRBJ2-7, with a tentative D call TRBD2 (5 bases). The ends were cut back, 6 bases at V and 3 bases at J, with 12 bases in the middle. The CDR3 covers 13 residues. CDR1 and CDR2 from the germline V gene are SNHLY and FYNNEI. The CDR3 coding sequence is TGTGCCAGCAGCCCTTTCGGAGGCTACGAGCAGTACTTC. Translation gives CASSPFGGYEQYF.

The rearrangement links TRBV2 to TRBJ1-2; a weak D match, TRBD1 (5 bases). The CDR3 has 11 residues. V was shortened by 7 bases and J by 7 bases, with 10 bases between the two germline ends. Germline V CDR1 and CDR2: SNHLY, FYNNEI. CDR3 residues: CASNGGSGYTF. In DNA, the CDR3 is TGTGCCAGCAACGGGGGGTCTGGCTACACCTTC. The variable domain in full, with the rest retrieved from reference TRBV2 and TRBJ1-2, is EPEVTQTPSHQVTQMGQEVILRCVPISNHLYFYWYRQILGQKVEFLVSFYNNEISEKSEIFDDQFSVERPDGSNFTLKIRSTKLEDSAMYFCASNGGSGYTFGSGTRLTVV.

This clone was recorded once. The rearrangement links TRBV6-1 to TRBJ2-1; 15 nucleotides align to TRBD2. The CDR3 consists of 16 residues. V gave up 0 bases and J gave up 9 bases; unmatched junction bases: 3. The germline V gene encodes CDR1 MNHNS and CDR2 SASEGT. Here the CDR3 reads CASSEARTSGRGEQFF. The CDR3 DNA follows: TGTGCCAGCAGTGAAGCTCGGACTAGCGGGAGGGGTGAGCAGTTCTTC.

The chain combines TRBV7-3 with TRBJ2-3; TRBD2 agrees at 9 bases. Trimming took 5 bases from V and 1 from J; bases not matched to a gene: 7. Germline loops: CDR1 SGHTA, CDR2 FQGTGA. The CDR3 has 16 amino acids. The CDR3 nucleotides read TGTGCCAGCAGCCGGCTTCTAGCGGGACGCACAGATACGCAGTATTTT. It translates to CASSRLLAGRTDTQYF.

This clone was found once. The rearrangement uses TRBV29-1 and TRBJ2-7; D gene uncertain. CDR1 is SQVTM and CDR2 is ANQGSEA in the germline V gene. This CDR3 spans 15 amino acids. The V end was cut by 0 bases, the J end by 4 bases, with 16 bases between. CDR3 bases: TGCAGCGTTGAAGACGGCGGAAAAGCAATATACGAGCAGTACTTC. It is translated as CSVEDGGKAIYEQYF.

The chain combines TRBV19 with TRBJ2-7; TRBD1 agrees at 10 bases. Germline CDR1 and CDR2: LNHDA and SQIVND (reference sequence). V shed 6 bases, J shed 7 bases, and the junction held 12 bases outside the gene matches. The CDR3 length is 15 residues. CDR3 sequence (DNA): TGTGCCAGTAGACCTACGGGACAGGGGATGCTGGAGCAGTACTTC. It yields the protein CASRPTGQGMLEQYF.

The chain uses TRBV27 and TRBJ2-1, with 9 bases matching TRBD1. V shed 8 bases and J 3 bases; nucleotides not matched to a gene: 8. Germline CDR1 MNHEY, CDR2 SMNVEV (reference sequence). The CDR3 has 15 residues. The CDR3 sequence: CASRNRDRDYNEQFF. The CDR3 DNA reads TGTGCCAGCCGAAACCGGGACAGGGACTACAATGAGCAGTTCTTC.

This chain links TRBV19 with TRBJ2-2; D perhaps matches TRBD1 (6 bases). Between the trimmed V and J ends, which lost 7 bases and 1 base, there was a span of 7 bases. Germline CDR1 and CDR2: LNHDA and SQIVND (reference sequence). The CDR3 covers 13 residues. The chain's CDR3 is CASKGGNTGELFF. The CDR3 region has the DNA TGTGCCAGTAAAGGGGGGAACACCGGGGAGCTGTTTTTT.

The rearrangement uses TRBV5-6 and TRBJ1-1; D remains ambiguous. With 3 bases removed from V and 1 base from J, the gap between germline ends came to 7 bases. This CDR3 contains 13 residues. Germline-derived CDR1 and CDR2 are SGHDT and YYEEEE. CDR3 DNA sequence: TGTGCCAGCAGCTATCGACAGAACACTGAAGCTTTCTTT. The encoded protein is CASSYRQNTEAFF.

This clone came up once. V is TRBV7-9 and J is TRBJ1-4; 7 bases map to TRBD1. The ends lost 5 bases at V and 10 bases at J; junction bases unmatched: 13. CDR1 is SEHNR and CDR2 is FQNEAQ in the germline V gene (reference sequence). This CDR3 contains 15 residues. The CDR3 nucleotides read TGTGCCAGCAGCCCTAATTATCGGACAGGCGGAAAACTGTTTTTT. Protein sequence: CASSPNYRTGGKLFF. Looking up the rest from reference TRBV7-9 and TRBJ1-4 gives the full variable domain: DTGVSQNPRHKITKRGQNVTFRCDPISEHNRLYWYRQTLGQGPEFLTYFQNEAQLEKSRLLSDRFSAERPKGSFSTLEIQRTEQGDSAMYLCASSPNYRTGGKLFFGSGTQLSVL.

This sequence joins TRBV5-1 and TRBJ1-1; D is perhaps TRBD1 (6 bases). V was cut by 1 base and J by 4 bases, with 8 bases left in between. The CDR3 covers 13 residues. Germline assignment: CDR1 SGHRS and CDR2 YFSETQ. CDR3 region: CASSLFRGTEAFF. The CDR3 bases are TGCGCCAGCAGCTTGTTCAGGGGCACTGAAGCTTTCTTT.

V is TRBV18 and J is TRBJ2-5; D gene unclear. The germline V gene encodes CDR1 KGHSH and CDR2 LQKENI. This CDR3 is 15 amino acids long. V dropped 0 bases and J dropped 2 bases, with 10 bases sitting between them. In nucleotides, the CDR3 is TGTGCCAGCTCACCACCCCGAGCATCTCAAGAGACCCAGTACTTC. This encodes CASSPPRASQETQYF.